The present TCR beta chain was sequenced within a study of molecular identifiers for immune sequencing clone quantification. The V gene lost 6 bases and the J gene lost 0 bases, with 5 bases spanning the gap. This CDR3 has 12 amino acids. Germline CDR1 and CDR2: KGHDR and SFDVKD. General study findings and limits: Investigators reportedly could detect spiked Jurkat TCR RNA from one cell among over 900,000 naive cells. Clonotypes topping 20 RNA copies carried over 98% of effector molecules but under 1% of naive ones. Highly expanded clone sizes could be underestimated by identical TCR molecules that share a barcode.

Only a few counts were recorded for this clonotype. Its target is not known. TCRdb processed the PCR reads anew with MiXCR; each CDR3 protein has one entry. The data hold some 320,000 distinct CDR3 sequences, with roughly a quarter observed a single time. The sequence was obtained from a human donor in good health. Some libraries in this study had Jurkat cell RNA spiked in. The chain links TRBV24-1 to TRBJ2-7; maybe TRBD2 (5 bases). Sample: naive CD8+ T cells from blood, with Jurkat cell RNA spiked in. Subset noted: FACS-sorted CD8+CD4-CCR7+CD45RA+ naive T cells. DNA of the CDR3: TGTGCCACCAGTAGCGGCTCCTACGAGCAGTACTTC. As protein: CATSSGSYEQYF.